What follows describes a single TCR beta chain. This specimen comes from a study of blood T cell repertoires in COVID-19. The overall study: Acute-phase and convalescent COVID-19 samples originated in the United States, Italy and Spain.

Original processing notes: Reference gene primer amplification in the assay estimated nucleated cell counts. The repertoire was sequenced with immunoSEQ multiplex PCR; TCRdb's copy has only in-frame clones and lacks some. V and J calls and clone size are those listed in that table; D and trimming were worked out from the DNA. The table has tens of thousands of clones, around 84% seen once. The origin of this receptor is a human donor in a cohort sampled during active COVID-19. The source material was peripheral blood.

The CDR3 nucleotides read TGCGCCAGCAGCTTGGCGGGGGGGCCTGAAGCTTTCTTT. Encoded protein: CASSLAGGPEAFF. The gene calls are TRBV5-1 and TRBJ1-1; possible D gene TRBD1, 6 bases. Per the germline V gene, CDR1 is SGHRS and CDR2 is YFSETQ. The CDR3 consists of 13 residues. Trimming took off 0 bases at V and 6 bases at J, with 9 bases between the two ends.